The 27 T cell receptor beta chains presented below share a single source sample, sequenced in a study of STAT3 mutations in large granular lymphocyte leukemia. Method: immunoSEQ multiplex PCR; TCRdb's copy keeps in-frame clones and lacks some. The sample lists under 6,000 clones; about 49% were seen once. What these receptors recognize is not known. Study-level results: Every T-LGLL patient had at least one immunodominant TCRbeta clonotype.

The sample was peripheral blood mononuclear cells. All receptors come from a man in his sixties with T-cell large granular lymphocyte leukemia. Some clones in this sample may be carry-over from other donors' samples.

The chain is built from TRBV7-7 and TRBJ2-7; D uncertain. Deletions cut 1 base from V and 3 bases from J, with 10 bases between. Germline V gene lookup returns CDR1 SSHAT and CDR2 FNYEAQ (reference sequence). The CDR3 is 14 amino acids. As DNA, the CDR3 is TGTGCCAGCAGCTTAGGAGGCAGTGGCTACGAGCAGTACTTC. Its translation: CASSLGGSGYEQYF.

This clone has just one count. J is TRBJ2-1 and V is TRBV5-1; 8 bases fit TRBD1. The V gene's germline CDR1 is SGHRS and CDR2 YFSETQ. The CDR3 extends over 16 amino acids. The J segment lost 6 bases and the V segment lost 0 bases, leaving 8 bases of the junction unmatched. CDR3: CASSLAGQVFFNEQFF. The DNA of the CDR3 is TGCGCCAGCAGCTTGGCGGGACAGGTATTCTTCAATGAGCAGTTCTTC.

The gene calls are TRBV5-4 and TRBJ2-1, with D hard to call. The CDR3 has 11 residues. The V end was cut by 4 bases, the J end by 6 bases, with 5 bases between. Germline CDR1 and CDR2: SGHNT and YYREEE (reference sequence). The CDR3 reads CASSGINEQFF. CDR3 DNA: TGTGCCAGCAGCGGGATCAATGAGCAGTTCTTC.

The chain is built from TRBV7-9 and TRBJ1-2, with D unresolved. The V gene's germline CDR1 is SEHNR and CDR2 FQNEAQ (reference sequence). The germline V and J ends were trimmed by 2 bases and 4 bases, with 11 bases remaining between them. CDR3 size: 14 residues. The CDR3 DNA sequence: TGTGCCAGCAGCTTATGGGCCAGCGCCTATGGCTACACCTTC. Protein: CASSLWASAYGYTF.

This chain connects TRBV5-4 to TRBJ1-6; a weak D match, TRBD1 (5 bases). The CDR3 length is 17 residues. Germline-derived CDR1 and CDR2 are SGHNT and YYREEE (reference sequence). V shed 4 bases and J shed 13 bases, with 27 bases lying between them. The CDR3 sequence is CASSITDPRDFSPPLHF. CDR3 nucleotides: TGTGCCAGCAGCATCACGGACCCTAGGGACTTCTCGCCCCCCCTCCACTTT.

V usage is TRBV30 and J usage is TRBJ2-2, with 7 positions matching TRBD2. This CDR3 contains 15 residues. V shed 3 bases, J shed 3 bases, and the junction held 7 bases outside the gene matches. Germline-derived CDR1 and CDR2 are GTSNPN and SVGIG (reference sequence). CDR3 sequence reads: CAWRSNGLDTGELFF. The CDR3 DNA reads TGTGCCTGGAGGTCAAACGGACTAGACACCGGGGAGCTGTTTTTT.

The chain's CDR3 is CAWAPGNTIYF. The CDR3 bases are TGTGCCTGGGCCCCGGGGAACACCATATATTTT. This chain links TRBV30 with TRBJ1-3; D is undetermined. Trimming removed 5 bases at V and 7 bases at J, with 9 bases between. Germline V lookup: CDR1 GTSNPN, CDR2 SVGIG (reference sequence). CDR3 size: 11 residues.

This chain uses TRBV18 with TRBJ2-7; D is possibly TRBD1 or TRBD2 (5 bases each). The CDR3 has 13 residues. V was clipped by 3 bases and J by 3 bases, with 9 bases between them. Looked up from germline, CDR1 is KGHSH and CDR2 is LQKENI. The CDR3 DNA follows: TGTGCCAGCTCACCCGGGGCACACTACGAGCAGTACGTC. As protein: CASSPGAHYEQYV.

The V call is TRBV5-1, the J call TRBJ1-1, with a possible D match to TRBD1 (6 bases). The germline gives CDR1 SGHRS, CDR2 YFSETQ. This CDR3 contains 14 residues. Trimming left V 7 bases short and J 0 bases short, with 13 bases between. The CDR3 loop is CASDPTGMNTEAFF. The CDR3 nucleotides read TGCGCCAGCGACCCGACAGGCATGAACACTGAAGCTTTCTTT.

This clone was seen a single time. This chain connects TRBV5-6 to TRBJ1-2, with D unclear. The CDR3 is 15 amino acids. From germline, CDR1 is SGHDT and CDR2 YYEEEE. The V end was cut by 3 bases, the J end by 5 bases, with 17 bases between. The CDR3 nucleotides are TGTGCCAGCAGCTCCGACGGTGAAGTCTTGTATGGCTACACCTTC. Translating gives CASSSDGEVLYGYTF.

This clone was counted between two and nine times. The chain carries TRBV5-4 and TRBJ1-6, with a possible D match to TRBD1 (6 bases). The germline V and J ends were trimmed by 3 bases and 11 bases, with 21 bases remaining between them. Germline V gives CDR1 SGHNT, CDR2 YYREEE (reference sequence). This CDR3 contains 16 residues. DNA of the CDR3: TGTGCCAGCAGCTCTTACACACAGGGCTCACTTCCACCCCTCCACTTT. Its protein is CASSSYTQGSLPPLHF. The entire variable domain, with the rest obtained from reference TRBV5-4 and TRBJ1-6, is as follows: ETGVTQSPTHLIKTRGQQVTLRCSSQSGHNTVSWYQQALGQGPQFIFQYYREEENGRGNFPPRFSGLQFPNYSSELNVNALELDDSALYLCASSSYTQGSLPPLHFGNGTRLTVT.

This clone was counted between two and nine times. J is TRBJ1-1 and V is TRBV18; maybe TRBD1 (5 bases). Germline CDR1 is KGHSH and CDR2 is LQKENI. V lost 5 bases, J lost 11 bases, and 18 bases lay in between. The CDR3 extends over 13 amino acids. The chain's CDR3 is CASSAGMLMEAFF. CDR3 bases: TGTGCCAGCTCAGCAGGGATGCTGATGGAGGCTTTCTTT. The variable domain in full, completed from reference TRBV18 and TRBJ1-1, reads NAGVMQNPRHLVRRRGQEARLRCSPMKGHSHVYWYRQLPEEGLKFMVYLQKENIIDESGMPKERFSAEFPKEGPSILRIQQVVRGDSAAYFCASSAGMLMEAFFGQGTRLTVV.

V is TRBV10-3 and J is TRBJ2-7; no clear D. The V gene's germline CDR1 is ENHRY and CDR2 SYGVKD. There are 13 residues in the CDR3. The V and J ends lost 6 bases and 6 bases respectively, with 15 bases between them. CDR3 DNA: TGTGCCATCAGCCAGACCGACCTATTCGAGCAGTACTTC. It encodes CAISQTDLFEQYF.

This clone was counted only a few times. This sample includes further DNA sequences coding for the same CDR3. The chain links TRBV27 to TRBJ2-1; the D gene is possibly TRBD2 (6 bases). The CDR3 is 11 amino acids. V lost 8 bases, J lost 7 bases, and 9 bases lay in between. Germline V lookup: CDR1 MNHEY, CDR2 SMNVEV (reference sequence). The CDR3, as DNA: TGTGCCAGCTCGGAGGGGAATGAGCAGTTCTTC. It codes for CASSEGNEQFF.

The chain links TRBV5-4 to TRBJ1-6, with D perhaps TRBD1 (6 bases). Germline loops: CDR1 SGHNT, CDR2 YYREEE (reference sequence). The CDR3 totals 16 residues. The V end was cut by 0 bases, the J end by 6 bases, with 13 bases between. The CDR3: CASSLGLTGLNSPLHF. The CDR3 DNA follows: TGTGCCAGCAGCTTGGGTCTGACAGGACTTAATTCACCCCTCCACTTT.

This clone was seen only a few times. The CDR3 bases are TGCGCCAGCAGCTTGGTCGGGGGGTTGAACACTGAAGCTTTCTTT. Translating it yields CASSLVGGLNTEAFF. J is TRBJ1-1 and V is TRBV5-1, with D maybe TRBD1 (5 bases). Trimming took off 0 bases at V and 0 bases at J, with 9 bases between the two ends. Germline assignment: CDR1 SGHRS and CDR2 YFSETQ. The CDR3 runs 15 residues.

The rearrangement links TRBV30 to TRBJ1-1, with no clear D. Trimming took off 5 bases at V and 1 base at J, with 8 bases between the two ends. The CDR3 extends over 12 amino acids. Germline loops: CDR1 GTSNPN, CDR2 SVGIG (reference sequence). The DNA of the CDR3 is TGTGCCTGGGGACGCGGGAACACTGAAGCTTTCTTT. It specifies CAWGRGNTEAFF.

This chain's CDR3 is CASQDSSNQPQHF. The CDR3, as DNA: TGTGCCTCCCAGGACAGTAGCAATCAGCCCCAGCATTTT. The rearrangement links TRBV30 to TRBJ1-5, with D possibly TRBD1 on 6 matching bases. The V gene's germline CDR1 is GTSNPN and CDR2 SVGIG (reference sequence). The length of the CDR3 is 13 residues. Trimming left V 7 bases short and J 0 bases short, with 10 bases between.

The chain is built from TRBV21-1 and TRBJ1-2. TRBV21-1 is marked as a pseudogene. The CDR3 loop spans 10 amino acids. The CDR3 here is CASSLYGYTF. CDR3 bases: TGTGCCAGCAGCCTCTATGGCTACACCTTC.

V usage is TRBV18 and J usage is TRBJ2-1; D unresolved. The CDR3 contains 12 residues. The germline V gene encodes CDR1 KGHSH and CDR2 LQKENI. The V end was cut by 0 bases, the J end by 7 bases, with 4 bases between. CDR3 residues: CASSPPLNEQFF. CDR3 DNA: TGTGCCAGCTCACCACCGTTGAATGAGCAGTTCTTC.

This rearrangement joins TRBV6-6 to TRBJ1-1; 9 bases line up with TRBD1. This CDR3 contains 13 residues. The ends lost 5 bases at V and 9 bases at J; junction bases unmatched: 7. The V gene's germline CDR1 is MNHNY and CDR2 SVGAGI (reference sequence). In DNA, the CDR3 is TGTGCCAGCAGTCAGCGGGACAGGGAAAAAGCTTTCTTT. It yields the protein CASSQRDREKAFF.

This clone was counted a few times. The chain uses TRBV30 and TRBJ1-2; D is ambiguous. The CDR3 extends over 11 amino acids. Trimming took off 5 bases at V and 4 bases at J, with 8 bases between the two ends. CDR1 and CDR2 (germline): GTSNPN, SVGIG (reference sequence). The CDR3 nucleotides read TGTGCCTGGGCCCCCCTCTATGGCTACACCTTC. Protein: CAWAPLYGYTF.

This chain connects TRBV13 to TRBJ2-3; D is uncertain. Looked up from germline, CDR1 is PRHDT and CDR2 is FYEKMQ (reference sequence). This CDR3 has 11 amino acids. V was shortened by 1 base and J by 6 bases, with 2 bases between the two germline ends. The DNA of the CDR3 is TGTGCCAGCAGCTTAGTTGATACGCAGTATTTT. Amino acid sequence: CASSLVDTQYF.

This clone was counted a few times. The rearrangement links TRBV18 to TRBJ1-5, with 7 nucleotides matching TRBD1. Losses at the gene ends were 4 bases for V and 3 bases for J; bases not matched to a gene: 3. The CDR3 spans 14 residues. Germline loops: CDR1 KGHSH, CDR2 LQKENI. Here the CDR3 reads CASSLGQPNQPQHF. In nucleotides, the CDR3 is TGTGCCAGCTCACTGGGACAGCCCAATCAGCCCCAGCATTTT.

V and J are TRBV10-3 and TRBJ1-2, with TRBD1 identical over 11 bases. Germline assignment: CDR1 ENHRY and CDR2 SYGVKD. After removal of 11 bases from V and 7 bases from J, the junction contained 3 bases not matched to a gene. The CDR3 is 11 residues long. The CDR3 protein is CASGQGGGYTF. Here the CDR3 DNA reads TGTGCCTCGGGACAGGGGGGTGGCTACACCTTC.

This sequence joins TRBV30 and TRBJ1-2; unclear D gene. V was shortened by 0 bases and J by 8 bases, with 13 bases between the two germline ends. The CDR3 runs 13 residues. Germline lookup yields CDR1 GTSNPN and CDR2 SVGIG (reference sequence). The chain's CDR3 is CAWSVLEVAGYTF. In DNA form, the CDR3 reads TGTGCCTGGAGTGTACTGGAGGTAGCGGGCTACACCTTC. The full variable domain, with the rest looked up from reference TRBV30 and TRBJ1-2, is SQTIHQWPATLVQPVGSPLSLECTVEGTSNPNLYWYRQAAGRGLQLLFYSVGIGQISSEVPQNLSASRPQDRQFILSSKKLLLSDSGFYLCAWSVLEVAGYTFGSGTRLTVV.

This clone has a handful of counts. CDR3 protein: CASSITGSSPLHF. The CDR3 DNA is TGTGCCAGTAGTATAACGGGTAGCTCACCCCTCCACTTT. This chain joins TRBV19 and TRBJ1-6; D remains ambiguous. Trimming removed 2 bases at V and 10 bases at J, with 9 bases between. Germline V gives CDR1 LNHDA, CDR2 SQIVND (reference sequence). This CDR3 has 13 residues.